Below, 32 T cell receptor beta chains from the same sample are listed, as sequenced in a study of T cells in Graves' hyperthyroidism and ophthalmopathy. Amplification of TCR beta CDR3 regions was performed using RNA transcripts as template. An initial round of RT-PCR targeting the TCR CDR3 relied on the HTBI primer set. One entry per CDR3 protein results from TCRdb running MiXCR on the multiplex PCR reads. Of some 720,000 distinct CDR3 sequences in the sample, roughly 17% are singletons; the top ten hold 8.4%. Input material: blood. The receptors come from a man aged 18 to 29 with Graves' hyperthyroidism.

This clonotype showed up just a few times. The chain uses TRBV6-1 and TRBJ1-6; D is undetermined. This CDR3 has 14 residues. V was trimmed by 1 base and J by 7 bases, leaving 8 bases between them. Germline V gene lookup returns CDR1 MNHNS and CDR2 SASEGT. The CDR3 DNA sequence: TGTGCCAGCAGTGAAGATGGCAGGAATTCACCCCTCCACTTT. Translation: CASSEDGRNSPLHF.

The chain joins TRBV9 to TRBJ2-1; weak D call: TRBD1 (7 bases). The V gene's germline CDR1 is SGDLS and CDR2 YYNGEE. The V and J ends lost 3 bases and 7 bases respectively, with 17 bases between them. The CDR3 sequence is 15 residues long. The CDR3 protein is CASSGQGGWKNEQFF. In nucleotides, the CDR3 is TGTGCCAGCAGCGGACAGGGAGGTTGGAAGAATGAGCAGTTCTTC.

The V and J genes are TRBV7-2 and TRBJ1-5; D is possibly TRBD1 (6 bases). The CDR3 loop spans 14 amino acids. The V end was cut by 6 bases, the J end by 1 base, with 10 bases between. The germline gives CDR1 SGHTA, CDR2 FQGNSA. CDR3 sequence: CASRDRRSNQPQHF. The CDR3 DNA follows: TGTGCCAGCAGGGACAGAAGGAGCAATCAGCCCCAGCATTTT.

This clonotype was seen a handful of times. This chain connects TRBV5-1 to TRBJ1-2, with D unresolved. The length of the CDR3 is 14 residues. CDR1 is SGHRS, CDR2 YFSETQ, per germline. Trimming pared 2 bases from V and 5 bases from J, leaving 13 bases between. The CDR3 DNA reads as TGCGCCAGCAGCTTAGGAGGAAAGGATTATGGCTACACCTTC. Its protein product is CASSLGGKDYGYTF.

The chain carries TRBV20-1 and TRBJ2-7; D ambiguous. The CDR3 loop spans 11 amino acids. The germline CDR1 and CDR2 sequences are DFQATT and SNEGSKA (reference sequence). Trimming took 3 bases from V and 7 from J, leaving 10 bases between them. CDR3 protein: CSASLRREQYF. The CDR3 DNA is TGCAGTGCTAGTCTTCGACGAGAGCAGTACTTC.

This clonotype was recorded many times. This chain uses TRBV13 with TRBJ2-5, with 10 bases fitting TRBD1. The CDR3 is 14 amino acids. The V and J ends lost 6 bases and 4 bases, in that order; junction bases with no gene match: 5. Germline loops: CDR1 PRHDT, CDR2 FYEKMQ (reference sequence). The CDR3 nucleotides are TGTGCCAGCAGTAAGGACAGGGGGATAGAGACCCAGTACTTC. Amino acid sequence: CASSKDRGIETQYF.

The J gene is TRBJ2-7, the V gene TRBV6-1, with TRBD2 as a possible D gene (6 bases). The CDR3 loop spans 14 amino acids. Deletions cut 6 bases from V and 0 bases from J, with 12 bases between. Germline CDR1 MNHNS, CDR2 SASEGT. The CDR3 spells CASRHGSSSYEQYF. The DNA of the CDR3 is TGTGCCAGCAGGCACGGGAGCTCCTCCTACGAGCAGTACTTC.

This clonotype was found many times. The genes are TRBV12-3 or TRBV12-4 and TRBJ2-3; D remains ambiguous. V was clipped by 5 bases and J by 6 bases, with 15 bases between them. The CDR3 sequence is 14 residues long. As DNA, the CDR3 is TGTGCCAGCAGTCCGTCTGGGGTAGGGGATACGCAGTATTTT. Encoded protein: CASSPSGVGDTQYF.

This clonotype was seen a handful of times. The rearrangement uses TRBV5-6 and TRBJ2-2, with TRBD1 identical over 8 bases. The CDR3 sequence is 17 residues long. Germline trimming cut 4 bases from V and 4 bases from J; bases unmatched to any gene: 12. The V gene's germline CDR1 is SGHDT and CDR2 YYEEEE. The CDR3 nucleotides read TGTGCCAGCAGCAGGGGACAGGCTTTAATTAGCACCGGGGAGCTGTTTTTT. Translating gives CASSRGQALISTGELFF.

V usage is TRBV7-2 and J usage is TRBJ2-7; 8 bases agree with TRBD1. The J segment lost 0 bases and the V segment lost 6 bases, leaving 7 bases of the junction unmatched. Germline V CDR1 and CDR2: SGHTA, FQGNSA. CDR3 length: 15 amino acids. The CDR3 nucleotides read TGTGCCAGCAGTCCCAGGGACAGGAGCTCCTACGAGCAGTACTTC. Its protein is CASSPRDRSSYEQYF.

This clonotype has a handful of counts. The rearrangement uses TRBV19 and TRBJ2-5; either TRBD1 or TRBD2 may supply D (5 bases each). CDR1 and CDR2 from the germline V gene are LNHDA and SQIVND (reference sequence). Trimming took 1 base from V and 5 from J, leaving 11 bases between them. There are 14 residues in the CDR3. This chain's CDR3 is CASSIVLGRETQYF. In DNA form, the CDR3 reads TGTGCCAGTAGTATAGTTTTGGGACGGGAGACCCAGTACTTC.

This clonotype appeared many times. The gene calls are TRBV28 and TRBJ1-1; no definite D call. Germline V gene lookup returns CDR1 MDHEN and CDR2 SYDVKM. V dropped 6 bases and J dropped 3 bases, with 26 bases sitting between them. CDR3 length equals 18 residues. This CDR3 is CASSQPGDDLVEDTEAFF. The CDR3 coding sequence is TGTGCCAGCAGCCAACCCGGGGATGACCTAGTTGAGGACACTGAAGCTTTCTTT.

This clonotype appeared a few times. The V gene is TRBV11-2, the J gene TRBJ2-3, with 8 nucleotides matching TRBD2. J gave up 2 bases and V 1 base, and 5 bases lay outside the gene matches. This CDR3 spans 16 amino acids. The germline V gene encodes CDR1 SGHAT and CDR2 FQNNGV. CDR3 sequence (DNA): TGTGCCAGCAGCTTAGCCGGGAGGGCCCTCACAGATACGCAGTATTTT. It specifies CASSLAGRALTDTQYF.

The rearrangement joins TRBV7-9 to TRBJ2-1; perhaps TRBD2 as D (6 bases). V shed 3 bases and J shed 15 bases, with 21 bases lying between them. Looked up from germline, CDR1 is SEHNR and CDR2 is FQNEAQ (reference sequence). The CDR3 loop spans 14 amino acids. CDR3 sequence: CASSFLSGAGRVFF. CDR3 sequence (DNA): TGTGCCAGCAGCTTCCTTAGTGGGGCGGGACGGGTGTTCTTC. The whole variable domain, remainder taken from reference TRBV7-9 and TRBJ2-1, is DTGVSQNPRHKITKRGQNVTFRCDPISEHNRLYWYRQTLGQGPEFLTYFQNEAQLEKSRLLSDRFSAERPKGSFSTLEIQRTEQGDSAMYLCASSFLSGAGRVFFGPGTRLTVL.

Turning to this clonotype: This clone may be a read error of a much larger clone one base away. This chain uses TRBV10-3 with TRBJ1-1; TRBD1 matches 7 bases. The CDR3 contains 14 residues. Germline CDR1 is ENHRY and CDR2 is SYGVKD. The ends lost 6 bases at V and 0 bases at J; junction bases unmatched: 4. The CDR3 reads CAISPGQMNTEAFF. In DNA form, the CDR3 reads TGTGCCATCAGCCCGGGACAGATGAACACTGAAGCTTTCTTT.

This clonotype was seen many times. The gene calls are TRBV7-8 and TRBJ2-5; 8 bases agree with TRBD1. Germline V gene data show CDR1 as SGHVS and CDR2 as FQNEAQ. The CDR3 loop spans 16 amino acids. The trim removed 2 bases at V and 6 bases at J, leaving 11 bases unmatched. The CDR3: CASSLLQAGGEKTQYF. CDR3 DNA: TGTGCCAGCAGCTTACTCCAGGCAGGGGGCGAGAAGACCCAGTACTTC.

This clonotype was recorded a few times. It may be a read error: a sequence one base away is much more abundant. This chain links TRBV28 with TRBJ2-7, with TRBD1 matching 8 bases. Germline CDR1 is MDHEN and CDR2 is SYDVKM. This CDR3 has 17 residues. In DNA form, the CDR3 reads TGTGCCAGCAGTTTCACCGCCTCTGGACAGGGTAACTACGAGCAGTGCTTC. As protein: CASSFTASGQGNYEQCF.

This clonotype was detected many times. V and J are TRBV3-1 and TRBJ2-1; D may match TRBD1 or TRBD2 (5 bases each). Trimming shortened V by 1 base and J by 3 bases, and 10 bases separated the two germline ends. Germline V gene data show CDR1 as LGHDT and CDR2 as YNNKEL (reference sequence). This CDR3 is built from 15 residues. The CDR3 DNA is TGTGCCAGCAGCCAAGGGGACCCTCTCTACAATGAGCAGTTCTTC. Translated: CASSQGDPLYNEQFF.

This clonotype was picked up a small number of times. The CDR3 DNA is TGTGCCAGCAGTGAAGCGCAGAATGAGCAGTTCTTC. Translating gives CASSEAQNEQFF. The J gene is TRBJ2-1, the V gene TRBV2; D not certain. Germline lookup yields CDR1 SNHLY and CDR2 FYNNEI. CDR3 length: 12 amino acids. V gave up 0 bases and J gave up 7 bases, with 4 bases separating them.

There are a few counts of this clonotype. One end of the junction varies from germline; a read error may be responsible. The J gene is TRBJ1-2, the V gene TRBV2, with 9 bases fitting TRBD1. The CDR3 consists of 16 residues. Germline V gene sequence: CDR1 SNHLY, CDR2 FYNNEI. This chain's CDR3 is CSSSEAGQGPNYGYTF. The CDR3 bases are TGTTCCAGCAGTGAAGCAGGACAGGGGCCTAACTATGGCTACACCTTC.

The chain carries TRBV11-2 and TRBJ2-7, with 8 bases matching TRBD2. J gave up 2 bases and V 7 bases, and 7 bases lay outside the gene matches. In germline, CDR1 is SGHAT, CDR2 FQNNGV. This CDR3 region has 14 residues. CDR3 bases: TGTGCCAGCATGCGCCTAGCGGGCGCCTACGAGCAGTACTTC. Translating it yields CASMRLAGAYEQYF.

This clonotype has more than one count but fewer than ten. The rearrangement links TRBV6-1 to TRBJ2-5, with TRBD1 as a possible D gene (6 bases). Trimming stripped 2 bases from V and 2 bases from J, with 9 bases between. Germline-derived CDR1 and CDR2 are MNHNS and SASEGT. This CDR3 has 14 amino acids. In DNA form, the CDR3 reads TGTGCCAGCAGTGAAAGAGGGGGACAAGAGACCCAGTACTTC. The encoded protein is CASSERGGQETQYF.

This clonotype has just a few counts. The chain combines TRBV5-1 with TRBJ2-5; D is possibly TRBD2 (6 bases). Germline V CDR1 and CDR2: SGHRS, YFSETQ. V was cut by 4 bases and J by 1 base, with 14 bases left in between. This CDR3 is 15 amino acids long. CDR3 protein: CASSGGQGVQETQYF. CDR3 nucleotide sequence: TGCGCCAGCAGCGGAGGGCAGGGTGTCCAAGAGACCCAGTACTTC.

The chain uses TRBV7-9 and TRBJ1-2, with D possibly TRBD1 on 5 matching bases. With 4 bases removed from V and 10 bases from J, the gap between germline ends came to 22 bases. This CDR3 is 15 amino acids long. In germline, CDR1 is SEHNR, CDR2 FQNEAQ (reference sequence). The CDR3 DNA reads TGTGCCAGCAGCTCTCCACAGGAGGGGCCCTTGGTCTACACCTTC. Residues: CASSSPQEGPLVYTF.

The rearrangement links TRBV7-9 to TRBJ2-1; the match to TRBD2 covers 9 bases. Germline CDR1 is SEHNR and CDR2 is FQNEAQ (reference sequence). The V segment lost 5 bases and the J segment 8 bases; nucleotides outside the gene matches: 10. The CDR3 is 15 amino acids. The CDR3 region has the DNA TGTGCCAGCAGCAGAGCCGGGACTAGCACCGATGAGCAGTTCTTC. Encoded protein: CASSRAGTSTDEQFF.

This clonotype was detected only a few times. CDR3 region: CASSYNGPYEQYF. The DNA for the CDR3 is TGTGCCAGCAGTTACAATGGACCCTACGAGCAGTACTTC. The chain employs TRBV6-2 or TRBV6-3 and TRBJ2-7; D unresolved. Germline V gene lookup returns CDR1 MNHEY and CDR2 SVGEGT. V was clipped by 2 bases and J by 2 bases, with 7 bases between them. This CDR3 is 13 amino acids long.

This clonotype was detected many times. This chain connects TRBV20-1 to TRBJ2-3; 11 bases fit TRBD2. With V trimmed by 3 bases and J by 5 bases, 7 bases remained unmatched. This CDR3 contains 15 residues. CDR1 and CDR2 (germline): DFQATT, SNEGSKA (reference sequence). This CDR3 is CSARVAGGPLDTQYF. CDR3 DNA: TGCAGTGCTAGGGTAGCGGGAGGGCCTCTAGATACGCAGTATTTT.

This clonotype came up many times. The chain couples TRBV3-1 to TRBJ1-1; no clear D. Looked up from germline, CDR1 is LGHDT and CDR2 is YNNKEL (reference sequence). The V gene lost 3 bases and the J gene lost 4 bases, with 12 bases spanning the gap. The CDR3 sequence is 14 residues long. CDR3 DNA sequence: TGTGCCAGCAGCCAGGGAGGGCTCGGCACTGAAGCTTTCTTT. It is translated as CASSQGGLGTEAFF.

This clonotype was detected only a few times. The CDR3 DNA reads TGTGCCAGTAGTATCGCGACTAGCGGGACCTACGAGCAGTACTTC. Translated, it gives CASSIATSGTYEQYF. This chain links TRBV19 with TRBJ2-7; 11 bases are a match to TRBD2. From germline, CDR1 is LNHDA and CDR2 SQIVND (reference sequence). V shed 3 bases, J shed 2 bases, and the junction held 3 bases outside the gene matches. This CDR3 comprises 15 residues.

This clonotype was seen only once. The rearrangement uses TRBV29-1 and TRBJ1-2; possible D gene TRBD1, 5 bases. This CDR3 region has 12 residues. The V gene lost 7 bases and the J gene lost 2 bases, with 11 bases spanning the gap. From germline, CDR1 is SQVTM and CDR2 ANQGSEA. CDR3 region: CSAQGRNYGYTF. CDR3 coding DNA: TGCAGCGCCCAGGGACGGAACTATGGCTACACCTTC.

This clonotype has more than one count but fewer than ten. The rearrangement joins TRBV2 to TRBJ2-7, with TRBD1 matching 9 bases. Trimming at V came to 7 bases and at J to 3 bases, leaving 10 bases not matched to a gene. The CDR3 length is 15 residues. The germline CDR1 and CDR2 sequences are SNHLY and FYNNEI. CDR3 sequence reads: CASKFGQGPHYEQYF. CDR3 sequence (DNA): TGTGCCAGCAAATTCGGACAGGGGCCCCACTACGAGCAGTACTTC.

This clonotype was seen ten or more times. This chain uses TRBV27 with TRBJ2-7; 7 nucleotides agree with TRBD2. V trimming: 6 bases; J trimming: 1 base; junction bases outside the gene matches: 12. The CDR3 totals 16 residues. Germline CDR1 MNHEY, CDR2 SMNVEV (reference sequence). In DNA form, the CDR3 reads TGTGCCAGCAGGGGGACGGGACTACCAAATTCCTACGAGCAGTACTTC. It specifies CASRGTGLPNSYEQYF.